This T cell receptor (beta chain) was sequenced during a study of Tregs in tolerant kidney transplant recipients. V dropped 8 bases and J dropped 0 bases, with 7 bases sitting between them. The CDR3 has 13 amino acids. The germline gives CDR1 MNHNS, CDR2 SASEGT. The method was immunoSEQ multiplex PCR; TCRdb's version includes in-frame clones alone and lacks a portion of them. Among 240,000 or so clones, more than 65% were seen once, and the ten largest hold 0.5% to 0.65%. CD4+CD25+CD127- Tregs, CD4+CD25- non-Tregs, CD4 and CD8 cells were sorted. In this sample, this clone turned up once. Its antigen is unknown. Study findings and constraints: Expanding Tregs on activated donor B cells appeared to best identify donor-specific TCRbeta clones. The small number of patients limits these findings pending further validation. This study did not directly address biological reproducibility.

The sequenced material came from CD4+ T cells from blood. The chain is built from TRBV6-1 and TRBJ2-2; D remains unclear. This sequence was found in a human donor in good health. In nucleotides, the CDR3 is TGTGCCAGCGGGTATTCGAACACCGGGGAGCTGTTTTTT. This encodes CASGYSNTGELFF.